This record concerns one T cell receptor beta chain sequence. TCRdb re-called the RT-PCR reads with MiXCR, one entry per CDR3 protein. The sample holds about 960,000 distinct CDR3 sequences; roughly 18% are singletons and the top ten take around 6%. CDR3 size: 12 residues. Trimming stripped 5 bases from V and 8 bases from J, with 12 bases between. CDR1 SGHTA and CDR2 FQGNSA come from the germline V gene. This sample is drawn from a study of patients and donors after allogeneic stem cell transplantation. Sequenced: blood, either unsorted or a sorted T cell fraction (not recorded which). The rearrangement uses TRBV7-2 and TRBJ1-2; D gene uncertain. This sequence originates from a human donor who was either an allogeneic HSCT recipient or a stem cell or donor lymphocyte infusion donor (not recorded which). It is not recorded whose cells these are; they may come from a transplant donor. The CDR3 here is CASSPGLKGYTF. The CDR3 coding sequence is TGTGCCAGCAGCCCAGGTTTGAAGGGCTACACCTTC.